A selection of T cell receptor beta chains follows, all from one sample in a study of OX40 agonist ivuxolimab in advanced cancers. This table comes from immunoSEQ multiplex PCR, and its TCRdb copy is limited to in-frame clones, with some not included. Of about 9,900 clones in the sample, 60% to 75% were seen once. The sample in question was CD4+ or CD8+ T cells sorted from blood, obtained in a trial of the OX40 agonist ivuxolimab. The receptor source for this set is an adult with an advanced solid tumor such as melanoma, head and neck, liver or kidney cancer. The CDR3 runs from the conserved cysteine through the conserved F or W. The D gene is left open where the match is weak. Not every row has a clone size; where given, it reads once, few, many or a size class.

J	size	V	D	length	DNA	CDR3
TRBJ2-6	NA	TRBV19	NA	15	TGTGCCAGTAGTATCGAGAATCCTGGGGCCAACGTCCTGACTTTC	CASSIENPGANVLTF
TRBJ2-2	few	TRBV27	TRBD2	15	TGTGCCAGCAGTTTTGGCGGGAGGGATGGCGGGGAGCTGTTTTTT	CASSFGGRDGGELFF
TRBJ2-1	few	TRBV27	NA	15	TGTGCCAGCAACTCCGAAGCTGGGCTTCACAATGAGCAGTTCTTC	CASNSEAGLHNEQFF
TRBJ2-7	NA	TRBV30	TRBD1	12	TGTGCTTATGACAGGGGCAACCACGAGCAGTACTTC	CAYDRGNHEQYF
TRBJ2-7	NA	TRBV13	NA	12	TGTGCCAGCAGCTTACGACCGTACGAGCAGTACTTC	CASSLRPYEQYF
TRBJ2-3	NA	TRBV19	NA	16	TGTGCCAGTAGTATAGGGGCACCGCCACGCACAGATACGCAGTATTTT	CASSIGAPPRTDTQYF
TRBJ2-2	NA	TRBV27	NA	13	TGTGCCAGCAGGAAGGGGGATCCCGGGGAGCTGTTTTTT	CASRKGDPGELFF
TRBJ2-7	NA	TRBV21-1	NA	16	TGTGCCAGCAGCAATAAGAGACAGGGGGTAGGCTACGAGCAGTACTTC	CASSNKRQGVGYEQYF
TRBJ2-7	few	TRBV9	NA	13	TGTGCCAGCAGCCCTGGTCCGGTGGGCGAGCAGTACTTC	CASSPGPVGEQYF
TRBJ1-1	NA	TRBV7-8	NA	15	TGTGCCAGCAGCTTACGACAGTTCATGAACACTGAAGCTTTCTTT	CASSLRQFMNTEAFF
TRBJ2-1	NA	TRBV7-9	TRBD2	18	TGTGCCAGCAGCCCAGGACTAGCGGGGGGGCGATCCTACAATGAGCAGTTCTTC	CASSPGLAGGRSYNEQFF
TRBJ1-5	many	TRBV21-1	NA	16	TGTGCCAGCAGGCTCGGGTGGGGGACAGGGGGCCAGCCCCAGCATTTT	CASRLGWGTGGQPQHF
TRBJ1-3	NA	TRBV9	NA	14	TGTGCCAGCAGCCCCCCCTCCAGGGGAAACACCATATATTTT	CASSPPSRGNTIYF
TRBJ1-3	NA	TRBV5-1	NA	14	TGCGCCAGCAGCCAAACCAGGGACGGAAACACCATATATTTT	CASSQTRDGNTIYF
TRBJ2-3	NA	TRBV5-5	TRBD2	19	TGTGCCAGCAGCTCGGGACTACCGGGAGATACAACTAGCACAGATACGCAGTATTTT	CASSSGLPGDTTSTDTQYF
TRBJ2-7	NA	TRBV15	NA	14	TGTGCCACCAGCCCGCGTTTGGAGTCCTACGAGCAGTACTTC	CATSPRLESYEQYF
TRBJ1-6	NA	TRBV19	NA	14	TGTGCCAGTAGTATAAGGTCTCTTAATTCACCCCTCCACTTT	CASSIRSLNSPLHF
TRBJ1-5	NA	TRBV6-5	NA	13	TGTGCCAGCAGTGACGGTTGGAATCAGCCCCAGCATTTT	CASSDGWNQPQHF
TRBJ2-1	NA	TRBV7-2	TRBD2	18	TGTGCCAGCAGCTTGAGACTAGCGAGATCAAGCTCCTACAATGAGCAGTTCTTC	CASSLRLARSSSYNEQFF
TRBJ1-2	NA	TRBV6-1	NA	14	TGTGCCAGCAGTGAAGCGGGGAAGAACTATGGCTACACCTTC	CASSEAGKNYGYTF
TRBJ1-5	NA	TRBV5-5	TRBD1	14	TGTGCCAGCAGCGTGACAGGGGCAGGGCAGCCCCAGCATTTT	CASSVTGAGQPQHF
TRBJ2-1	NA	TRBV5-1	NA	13	TGCGCCAGCAGCTTAACCAGCTACAATGAGCAGTTCTTC	CASSLTSYNEQFF
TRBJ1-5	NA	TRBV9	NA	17	TGTGCCAGCAGCGTAGTGGCTGGCAGTTATAGCAATCAGCCCCAGCATTTT	CASSVVAGSYSNQPQHF
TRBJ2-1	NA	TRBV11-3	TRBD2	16	TGTGCCAGCAGCTTATCTAGCGGGGGACTGTACAATGAGCAGTTCTTC	CASSLSSGGLYNEQFF
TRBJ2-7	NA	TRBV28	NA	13	TGTGCCAGCAGTTTACTACAGACCTACGAGCAGTACTTC	CASSLLQTYEQYF
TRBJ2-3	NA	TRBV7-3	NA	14	TGTGCCAGCAGCTTGGGTCCAGGTGTAGATACGCAGTATTTT	CASSLGPGVDTQYF
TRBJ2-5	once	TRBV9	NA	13	TGTGCCAGCAGCTCTTACAGGGAAGGGGAGCAGTACTTC	CASSSYREGEQYF
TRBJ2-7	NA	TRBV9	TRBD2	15	TGTGCCAGCAGCAACGGACTAGCGGACTCCTACGAGCAGTACTTC	CASSNGLADSYEQYF
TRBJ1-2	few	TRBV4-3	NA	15	TGCGCCAGCAGCCAAGACGAATCGGACACCTATGGCTACACCTTC	CASSQDESDTYGYTF